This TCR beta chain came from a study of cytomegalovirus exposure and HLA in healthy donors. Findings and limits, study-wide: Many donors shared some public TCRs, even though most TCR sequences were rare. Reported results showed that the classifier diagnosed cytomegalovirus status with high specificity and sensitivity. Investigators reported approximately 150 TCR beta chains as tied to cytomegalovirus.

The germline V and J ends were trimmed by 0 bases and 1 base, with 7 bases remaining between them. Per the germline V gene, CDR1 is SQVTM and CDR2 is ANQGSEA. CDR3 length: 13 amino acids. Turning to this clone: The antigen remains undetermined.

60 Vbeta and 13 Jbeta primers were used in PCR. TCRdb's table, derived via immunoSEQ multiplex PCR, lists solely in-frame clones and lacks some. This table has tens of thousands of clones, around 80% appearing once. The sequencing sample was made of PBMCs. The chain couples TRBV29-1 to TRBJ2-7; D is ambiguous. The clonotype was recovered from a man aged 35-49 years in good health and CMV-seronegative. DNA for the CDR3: TGCAGCGTTGAAGATGGGCAGTCCTACGAGCAGTACTTC. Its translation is CSVEDGQSYEQYF.